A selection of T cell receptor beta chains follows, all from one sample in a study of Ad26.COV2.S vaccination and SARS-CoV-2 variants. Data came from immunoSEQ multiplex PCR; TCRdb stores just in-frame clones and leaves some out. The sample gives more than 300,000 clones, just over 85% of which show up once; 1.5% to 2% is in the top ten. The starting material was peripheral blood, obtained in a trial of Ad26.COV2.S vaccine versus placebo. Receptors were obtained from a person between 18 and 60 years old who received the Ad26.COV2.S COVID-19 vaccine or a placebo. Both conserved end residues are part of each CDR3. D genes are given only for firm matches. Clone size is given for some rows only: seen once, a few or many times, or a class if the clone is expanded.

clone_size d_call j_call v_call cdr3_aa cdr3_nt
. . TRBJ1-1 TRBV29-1 CSHPPITEAFF TGCAGCCACCCGCCCATCACTGAAGCTTTCTTT
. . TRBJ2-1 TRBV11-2 CASSSLDSLGVNEQFF TGTGCCAGCAGCTCACTCGACAGCCTAGGGGTCAATGAGCAGTTCTTC
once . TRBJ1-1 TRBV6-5 CASSRGVADTEAFF TGTGCCAGCAGCCGAGGGGTTGCGGACACTGAAGCTTTCTTT
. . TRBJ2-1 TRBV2 CASSERGQGATPSYNEQFF TGTGCCAGCAGTGAAAGGGGCCAGGGAGCCACCCCAAGCTACAATGAGCAGTTCTTC
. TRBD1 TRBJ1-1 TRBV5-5 CASSPRTGAASEAFF TGTGCCAGCAGCCCACGGACAGGGGCGGCCTCTGAAGCTTTCTTT
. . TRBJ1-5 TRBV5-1 CASSLEGGTNQPQHF TGCGCCAGCAGCTTGGAAGGGGGAACTAATCAGCCCCAGCATTTT
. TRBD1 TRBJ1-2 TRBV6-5 CASSSSDRSSYGYTF TGTGCCAGCAGTTCATCGGACAGGAGCTCCTATGGCTACACCTTC
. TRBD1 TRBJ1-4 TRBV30 CAWSLLGQGAEKLFF TGTGCCTGGAGTTTATTGGGACAGGGGGCTGAAAAACTGTTTTTT
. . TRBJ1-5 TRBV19 CASIGGKSNSNQPQHF TGTGCCAGTATCGGAGGTAAATCGAATAGCAATCAGCCCCAGCATTTT
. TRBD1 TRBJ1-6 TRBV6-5 CASSYRAGGPNSPLHF TGTGCCAGCAGTTACCGGGCAGGGGGCCCGAATTCACCCCTCCACTTT
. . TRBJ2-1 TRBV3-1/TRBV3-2 CASSFRGSSYNEQFF TGTGCCAGCAGCTTTCGGGGGTCCTCCTACAATGAGCAGTTCTTC
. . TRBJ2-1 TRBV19 CASSRGWGVSRNEQFF TGTGCCAGTAGTAGGGGGTGGGGCGTATCGAGAAATGAGCAGTTCTTC
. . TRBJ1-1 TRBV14 CASSPGWPTEAFF TGTGCCAGCAGCCCCGGGTGGCCCACTGAAGCTTTCTTT
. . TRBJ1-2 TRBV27 CASSLIGPGGYTF TGTGCCAGCAGTTTAATTGGGCCGGGCGGCTACACCTTC
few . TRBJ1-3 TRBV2 CASSAIRSGNTIYF TGTGCCAGCAGCGCAATACGCTCTGGAAACACCATATATTTT
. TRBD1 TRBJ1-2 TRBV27 CASSSTPDRGMIYGYTF TGTGCCAGCAGTTCAACCCCCGACAGGGGGATGATCTATGGCTACACCTTC
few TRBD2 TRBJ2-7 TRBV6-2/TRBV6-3 CASSYTNSGTSRDEQYF TGTGCCAGCAGTTACACGAATTCCGGGACTAGCCGGGACGAGCAGTACTTC
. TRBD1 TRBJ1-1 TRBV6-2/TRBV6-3 CASSSVPGQGLGGTEAFF TGTGCCAGCAGTTCCGTCCCGGGACAGGGGTTGGGGGGCACTGAAGCTTTCTTT